This T cell receptor (beta chain) was retrieved from a study of beta chain features in type 1 diabetes. Expressed TCRB transcripts were sequenced because the entire RNA isolate underwent reverse transcription. TCRdb's table, derived via immunoSEQ multiplex PCR, lists solely in-frame clones and lacks some. The profile shows hundreds of thousands of clones, around an eighth of them singletons. Every donor had blood drawn once into heparin, 100 to 150 mL on average. Study-wide findings and caveats: Shorter TCRB CDR3s, moderately but significantly so, marked every one of the four CD4+ subsets in Type 1 diabetes patients.

Concerning this clone: Its target is unknown.

The sample taken for sequencing was naive CD4+ T cells from blood. The receptor's source is a man aged 18 to 29 with type 1 diabetes.

The CDR3 nucleotides read TGTGCCTGGAGCCAGTCAGCAAATAACTATGGCTACACCTTC. Protein: CAWSQSANNYGYTF. This chain connects TRBV30 to TRBJ1-2; D unresolved. From germline, CDR1 is GTSNPN and CDR2 SVGIG (reference sequence). With 3 bases removed from V and 1 base from J, the gap between germline ends came to 12 bases. The CDR3 totals 14 residues. The full variable domain, rest sourced from reference TRBV30 and TRBJ1-2, is SQTIHQWPATLVQPVGSPLSLECTVEGTSNPNLYWYRQAAGRGLQLLFYSVGIGQISSEVPQNLSASRPQDRQFILSSKKLLLSDSGFYLCAWSQSANNYGYTFGSGTRLTVV.